The 22 T cell receptor beta chains below all came from one sample that was sequenced in a study of regulatory T cells in long-lasting Graves disease. HTBI primers from iRepertoire and Arm-PCR of CDR3 regions yielded the TCR beta libraries. From the multiplex PCR reads, TCRdb called clonotypes with MiXCR, one entry per CDR3 protein. The data contain fewer than 350,000 distinct CDR3 sequences, 15% to 20% of them singletons. This sample's time point: newly diagnosed GD, antithyroid drugs for less than 3 months. The TCR library was prepared using RNA isolated from PBMCs. Sequences were derived from peripheral blood mononuclear cells (PBMCs), sampled at new diagnosis, from a patient treated with antithyroid drugs. The source is a female donor with Graves disease.

This clonotype was seen only a few times. The chain uses TRBV7-9 and TRBJ2-1; TRBD1 matches at 11 bases. The CDR3 loop spans 16 amino acids. The J segment lost 4 bases and the V segment lost 5 bases, leaving 7 bases of the junction unmatched. Germline-derived CDR1 and CDR2 are SEHNR and FQNEAQ (reference sequence). The CDR3 coding sequence is TGTGCCAGCAGCCCGCGGGACAGGGGGGGATACAATGAGCAGTTCTTC. It translates to CASSPRDRGGYNEQFF.

At least ten counts were recorded for this clonotype. V is TRBV19 and J is TRBJ2-3; D gene uncertain. Germline CDR1 and CDR2: LNHDA and SQIVND (reference sequence). The CDR3 is 13 amino acids. Trimming stripped 7 bases from V and 3 bases from J, with 11 bases between. CDR3 DNA: TGTGCCAGTACTCCCTCGGATACAGATACGCAGTATTTT. This gives the protein CASTPSDTDTQYF. Full variable domain (missing parts from reference TRBV19 and TRBJ2-3): DGGITQSPKYLFRKEGQNVTLSCEQNLNHDAMYWYRQDPGQGLRLIYYSQIVNDFQKGDIAEGYSVSREKKESFPLTVTSAQKNPTAFYLCASTPSDTDTQYFGPGTRLTVL.

This clonotype was detected ten times or more. This chain links TRBV18 with TRBJ2-3; no definite D call. The CDR3 contains 14 residues. Trimming took 2 bases from V and 2 from J, leaving 8 bases between them. Germline V CDR1 and CDR2: KGHSH, LQKENI. CDR3 in DNA: TGTGCCAGCTCACCAGATCGGAACACAGATACGCAGTATTTT. Its translation is CASSPDRNTDTQYF.

In its sample, this clonotype was seen many times. The genes are TRBV19 and TRBJ2-7, with D possibly TRBD2 on 6 matching bases. Trimming pared 0 bases from V and 7 bases from J, leaving 13 bases between. Looked up from germline, CDR1 is LNHDA and CDR2 is SQIVND (reference sequence). The CDR3 runs 14 residues. As DNA, the CDR3 is TGTGCCAGTAGTATAGACCCCGGGGGACTGGAGCAGTACTTC. Its protein is CASSIDPGGLEQYF.

The chain combines TRBV5-1 with TRBJ1-3, with D possibly matching TRBD1 (5 bases). The V gene's germline CDR1 is SGHRS and CDR2 YFSETQ. Trimming shortened V by 5 bases and J by 0 bases, and 9 bases separated the two germline ends. The CDR3 contains 14 residues. The CDR3 spells CASRSGSSGNTIYF. The CDR3 DNA sequence: TGCGCCAGCAGATCAGGGTCCTCTGGAAACACCATATATTTT. The entire variable domain, with the rest obtained from reference TRBV5-1 and TRBJ1-3, is as follows: KAGVTQTPRYLIKTRGQQVTLSCSPISGHRSVSWYQQTPGQGLQFLFEYFSETQRNKGNFPGRFSGRQFSNSRSEMNVSTLELGDSALYLCASRSGSSGNTIYFGEGSWLTVV.

This clonotype was counted at least ten times. The chain carries TRBV5-1 and TRBJ1-4; weak D call: TRBD1 (5 bases). The CDR3 is 14 residues long. Germline CDR1 SGHRS, CDR2 YFSETQ. Trimming shortened V by 4 bases and J by 7 bases, and 14 bases separated the two germline ends. The CDR3 DNA follows: TGCGCCAGCAGCCCAGACAGCGAATCTGAAAAACTGTTTTTT. As protein: CASSPDSESEKLFF.

There are many counts of this clonotype. This chain joins TRBV28 and TRBJ2-1; D not resolved. Per germline, CDR1 MDHEN and CDR2 SYDVKM. V was cut by 3 bases and J by 6 bases, with 12 bases left in between. The CDR3 length is 14 residues. The DNA of the CDR3 is TGTGCCAGCAGTTTCCCGCCCCGTTCCAATGAGCAGTTCTTC. This codes for CASSFPPRSNEQFF.

This clonotype showed up many times. The J gene is TRBJ1-4, the V gene TRBV18; the D is unclear. The CDR3 contains 12 residues. V lost 8 bases, J lost 5 bases, and 9 bases lay in between. CDR1 and CDR2 from the germline V gene are KGHSH and LQKENI. CDR3 sequence reads: CASRTANEKLFF. CDR3 sequence (DNA): TGTGCCAGCCGAACAGCGAATGAAAAACTGTTTTTT.

This clonotype was seen repeatedly, ten times or more. This chain links TRBV28 with TRBJ2-1; tentative D call: TRBD2 (6 bases). Germline V lookup: CDR1 MDHEN, CDR2 SYDVKM. Trimming removed 4 bases at V and 8 bases at J, with 18 bases between. The CDR3 runs to 15 residues. The CDR3 nucleotides read TGTGCCAGCAGTTACCGGACGGGAGATAACCATGAGCAGTTCTTC. This encodes CASSYRTGDNHEQFF.

There are many counts of this clonotype. The chain employs TRBV30 and TRBJ1-2; D perhaps matches TRBD1 (6 bases). The V gene's germline CDR1 is GTSNPN and CDR2 SVGIG (reference sequence). Trimming stripped 4 bases from V and 2 bases from J, with 11 bases between. This CDR3 has 13 residues. CDR3 DNA: TGTGCCTGGACAGGGGCGACGAACTATGGCTACACCTTC. Amino acid sequence: CAWTGATNYGYTF.

This clonotype has at least ten counts. J is TRBJ2-7 and V is TRBV11-3; tentatively, D is TRBD2 (7 bases). The V end was cut by 0 bases, the J end by 2 bases, with 20 bases between. This CDR3 comprises 18 residues. Germline V lookup: CDR1 SGHNT, CDR2 YENEEA. DNA for the CDR3: TGTGCCAGCAGCTTAGAAAGAGGGGGGGGTCCGGGCACCTACGAGCAGTACTTC. This codes for CASSLERGGGPGTYEQYF.

This clonotype was seen ten or more times. The rearrangement links TRBV12-3 or TRBV12-4 to TRBJ1-1; maybe TRBD1 (6 bases). The CDR3 has 14 amino acids. With 5 bases removed from V and 1 base from J, the gap between germline ends came to 11 bases. CDR3 in DNA: TGTGCCAGCAGTCCACAGGGCCCGAACACTGAAGCTTTCTTT. Translating gives CASSPQGPNTEAFF.

This clonotype has ten or more counts. CDR3 sequence reads: CASSPFSGSNEQFF. The CDR3 DNA follows: TGTGCCAGCTCACCATTCAGCGGGAGTAATGAGCAGTTCTTC. The chain employs TRBV18 and TRBJ2-1; the match to TRBD2 covers 8 bases. Germline CDR1 is KGHSH and CDR2 is LQKENI. CDR3 size: 14 residues. The V gene end was trimmed by 2 bases and the J gene end by 7 bases; junction bases not matched to a gene: 4.

This clonotype was seen repeatedly, ten times or more. The V and J genes are TRBV2 and TRBJ2-7; 11 bases are a match to TRBD1. V was pared by 2 bases and J by 5 bases, with 8 bases of the junction left unmatched. This CDR3 has 16 residues. Germline assignment: CDR1 SNHLY and CDR2 FYNNEI. The CDR3 region is CASSEWLGQGGDEQYF. The CDR3, as DNA: TGTGCCAGCAGTGAATGGTTGGGACAGGGGGGCGACGAGCAGTACTTC.

The rearrangement uses TRBV30 and TRBJ2-7; D is unresolved. The CDR3 totals 13 residues. Germline CDR1 is GTSNPN and CDR2 is SVGIG (reference sequence). Trimming took off 3 bases at V and 1 base at J, with 10 bases between the two ends. DNA of the CDR3: TGTGCCTGGAGCCAGTTTGGGTCCTACGAGCAGTACTTC. It translates to CAWSQFGSYEQYF.

The table lists this clonotype with a few counts. The chain uses TRBV7-9 and TRBJ1-1; 7 bases fit TRBD1. This CDR3 has 14 amino acids. Looked up from germline, CDR1 is SEHNR and CDR2 is FQNEAQ (reference sequence). The junction had 8 bases not matched to a gene; V was cut back by 5 bases and J by 5 bases. The CDR3 region has the DNA TGTGCCAGCAGCCAGACAGGGAAACGGACTGAAGCTTTCTTT. It translates to CASSQTGKRTEAFF.

The chain carries TRBV19 and TRBJ2-7; 11 positions match TRBD2. V was pared by 10 bases and J by 1 base, with 6 bases of the junction left unmatched. Germline V gives CDR1 LNHDA, CDR2 SQIVND (reference sequence). The CDR3 contains 14 residues. For the CDR3, the DNA is TGTGCCACCAAACTAGCGGGAGAGTCCTACGAGCAGTACTTC. It codes for CATKLAGESYEQYF.

The chain combines TRBV20-1 with TRBJ2-2; D may match TRBD1 or TRBD2 (5 bases each). This CDR3 comprises 13 residues. Trimming pared 1 base from V and 6 bases from J, leaving 9 bases between. CDR1 is DFQATT and CDR2 is SNEGSKA in the germline V gene (reference sequence). Written as DNA, the CDR3 is TGCAGTGCTAGAGTGGGGCGGGCCGGGGAGCTGTTTTTT. The encoded protein is CSARVGRAGELFF.

This clonotype was seen ten or more times. The gene calls are TRBV28 and TRBJ2-5; 10 bases fit TRBD2. Looked up from germline, CDR1 is MDHEN and CDR2 is SYDVKM. The ends lost 1 base at V and 4 bases at J; junction bases unmatched: 9. The length of the CDR3 is 17 residues. CDR3 sequence (DNA): TGTGCCAGCAGTTTATTAGGGCTAGCGGGAGTGTCAGAGACCCAGTACTTC. It encodes CASSLLGLAGVSETQYF.

This clonotype was counted ten times or more. The chain links TRBV15 to TRBJ2-6; 7 nucleotides match TRBD1. The CDR3 has 17 residues. Germline lookup yields CDR1 LNHNV and CDR2 YYDKDF (reference sequence). Trimming took 8 bases from V and 0 from J; bases not matched to a gene: 10. CDR3 nucleotide sequence: TGTGCCACCTCTGGGGACAGTCAGAGCTCTGGGGCCAACGTCCTGACTTTC. Translated: CATSGDSQSSGANVLTF.

This clonotype was counted ten times or more. V is TRBV2 and J is TRBJ1-1; perhaps TRBD1 as D (5 bases). V lost 4 bases to trimming and J lost 11 bases, with 11 bases between them. Germline assignment: CDR1 SNHLY and CDR2 FYNNEI. The CDR3 contains 11 residues. In DNA, the CDR3 is TGTGCCAGCAGTGCCCCCCGGGGGGCTTTCTTT. It specifies CASSAPRGAFF.

This clonotype was recorded at least ten times. The chain recombines TRBV12-5 with TRBJ2-2, with no clear D. Looked up from germline, CDR1 is LGHNT and CDR2 is FRNRAP. CDR3 length: 12 amino acids. Trimming removed 3 bases from V and 10 bases from J, with 9 bases in between. CDR3 sequence: CASGFSPMELFF. For the CDR3, the DNA is TGTGCTAGTGGTTTTAGTCCCATGGAGCTGTTTTTT.